Below, 2 T cell receptor beta chains from the same sample are listed, as sequenced in a study of blood T cell repertoires in COVID-19. TCRdb keeps only in-frame clones here, not all; method: immunoSEQ multiplex PCR. Of some 71,000 clones listed, roughly four fifths are singletons. The sample comprised peripheral blood. These receptors were obtained from a woman in her 70s with acute or convalescent COVID-19.

This clone has more than one count but fewer than ten. CDR3 coding DNA: TGTGCCAGCAGCCAAGATCTACCTTTTTCACCCCTCCACTTT. It translates to CASSQDLPFSPLHF. This sequence joins TRBV3-1 (or the pseudogene TRBV3-2) and TRBJ1-6; no clear D gene. Looked up from germline, CDR1 is LGHDT and CDR2 is YNNKEL (reference sequence). Trimming shortened V by 0 bases and J by 9 bases, and 9 bases separated the two germline ends. The CDR3 totals 14 residues.

The V and J genes are TRBV10-1 and TRBJ2-7; 7 nucleotides line up with TRBD2. Germline trimming cut 6 bases from V and 4 bases from J; bases unmatched to any gene: 9. CDR3 length: 14 amino acids. Germline V lookup: CDR1 WNHNN, CDR2 SYGVQD (reference sequence). For the CDR3, the DNA is TGCGCCAGCAGCCCGTCCGGGGAGGGTTACGAGCAGTACTTC. Protein sequence: CASSPSGEGYEQYF.